One and the same sample provided the 25 T cell receptor beta chains below, sequenced in a study of spatial heterogeneity in lung cancer. Time point denoted: blood at routine non-recurrence follow-up after resection. TCRdb used MiXCR to reprocess the 5' RACE reads, holding one entry per CDR3 protein. The data hold roughly 120,000 distinct CDR3 sequences, with about 10% observed a single time. Here the sequenced sample was PBMCs, taken at follow-up. These TCRs come from a female donor with early-stage non-small cell lung cancer.

The CDR3 DNA reads as TGTGCCAGCAGCTTAGGGGGTACCCAAGAGACCCAGTACTTC. This encodes CASSLGGTQETQYF. This sequence joins TRBV7-3 and TRBJ2-5, with D perhaps TRBD1 or TRBD2 (5 bases each). V lost 2 bases and J lost 1, with 8 bases in between. This CDR3 has 14 residues. Germline CDR1 is SGHTA and CDR2 is FQGTGA.

This clonotype was found many times. The chain joins TRBV6-2 or TRBV6-3 to TRBJ2-1, with 11 bases fitting TRBD2. V trimming: 5 bases; J trimming: 7 bases; junction bases outside the gene matches: 13. The CDR3 has 17 residues. Germline lookup yields CDR1 MNHEY and CDR2 SVGEGT. DNA for the CDR3: TGTGCCAGCAGTACTTCTTTTCCTAGCGGGAGGAAGAATGAGCAGTTCTTC. Its translation is CASSTSFPSGRKNEQFF.

This clonotype was counted only a few times. The V gene is TRBV27, the J gene TRBJ2-7, with 10 bases lining up with TRBD2. V shed 3 bases and J 2 bases; nucleotides not matched to a gene: 4. CDR3 length: 15 amino acids. Germline CDR1 reads MNHEY; CDR2 reads SMNVEV (reference sequence). CDR3 sequence: CASSFGSGRAYEQYF. CDR3 nucleotides: TGTGCCAGCAGTTTCGGAAGCGGGAGGGCCTACGAGCAGTACTTC.

The gene calls are TRBV5-5 and TRBJ2-1, with 11 bases lining up with TRBD2. CDR3 length: 16 amino acids. Unmatched junction bases numbered 13, after V lost 5 bases and J lost 9 bases. The germline V gene has CDR1 SGHKS and CDR2 YYEKEE (reference sequence). The CDR3: CASSFPLAGGFGEQFF. The CDR3 region has the DNA TGTGCCAGCAGTTTTCCCCTAGCGGGAGGTTTTGGTGAGCAGTTCTTC.

This clonotype is medium-sized. The rearrangement uses TRBV10-2 and TRBJ1-2; 9 positions match TRBD1. CDR3 length: 14 amino acids. The V gene's germline CDR1 is WSHSY and CDR2 SAAADI. The V segment lost 4 bases and the J segment 4 bases; nucleotides outside the gene matches: 4. In nucleotides, the CDR3 is TGCGCCAGCAGTGGCACAGGGGGCGCCTATGGCTACACCTTC. It is translated as CASSGTGGAYGYTF.

The chain couples TRBV24-1 to TRBJ2-1; 8 bases agree with TRBD2. This CDR3 is built from 16 residues. Germline values: CDR1 KGHDR, CDR2 SFDVKD. The junction had 8 bases not matched to a gene; V was cut back by 3 bases and J by 5 bases. CDR3 DNA sequence: TGTGCCACCAGTGATCCTGGGAGCGGGAGTAACAATGAGCAGTTCTTC. Translating gives CATSDPGSGSNNEQFF.

This clonotype was picked up a small number of times. V is TRBV4-2 and J is TRBJ1-3; tentative D call: TRBD1 (5 bases). Germline-derived CDR1 and CDR2 are LGHNA and YNFKEQ. Trimming cost V 6 bases and J 3 bases, with 18 bases left between them. The CDR3 spans 16 residues. CDR3 in amino acids: CASSPQGAANGNTIYF. The DNA for the CDR3 is TGTGCCAGCAGTCCCCAGGGAGCGGCGAATGGAAACACCATATATTTT.

J is TRBJ2-3 and V is TRBV29-1; D unresolved. Trimming left V 1 base short and J 1 base short, with 6 bases between. This CDR3 comprises 13 residues. The germline V gene encodes CDR1 SQVTM and CDR2 ANQGSEA. The CDR3: CSVEGGGTDTQYF. CDR3 coding DNA: TGCAGCGTTGAAGGGGGTGGCACAGATACGCAGTATTTT.

At least ten counts were recorded for this clonotype. The chain employs TRBV29-1 and TRBJ2-5, with 11 positions matching TRBD1. V lost 7 bases to trimming and J lost 1 base; unmatched junction nucleotides: 5. CDR1 SQVTM and CDR2 ANQGSEA come from the germline V gene. The CDR3 covers 14 residues. In DNA, the CDR3 is TGCAGCGCCACCGGGACAGGGGGCCAAGAGACCCAGTACTTC. Translating gives CSATGTGGQETQYF.

This clonotype was detected only a few times. The chain carries TRBV11-3 and TRBJ1-1; D is uncertain. The CDR3 extends over 14 amino acids. The germline gives CDR1 SGHNT, CDR2 YENEEA. V lost 1 base to trimming and J lost 0 bases, with 6 bases between them. CDR3 loop: CASSLGGLNTEAFF. CDR3 nucleotides: TGTGCCAGCAGCTTAGGGGGATTGAACACTGAAGCTTTCTTT.

The gene calls are TRBV6-1 and TRBJ2-4; 12 bases are a match to TRBD2. J lost 1 base, V lost 6 bases, and 7 bases had no gene match. Germline lookup yields CDR1 MNHNS and CDR2 SASEGT. The CDR3 sequence is 17 residues long. The CDR3 spells CASRLAGGPEAKNIQYF. In nucleotides, the CDR3 is TGTGCCAGCAGGCTAGCGGGAGGGCCGGAGGCCAAAAACATTCAGTACTTC.

This clonotype has a handful of counts. The gene calls are TRBV19 and TRBJ2-3, with 9 bases aligning to TRBD1. Per germline, CDR1 LNHDA and CDR2 SQIVND (reference sequence). CDR3 length equals 13 residues. J was trimmed by 7 bases and V by 9 bases; bases with no gene match: 8. The CDR3 nucleotides are TGTGCCAGCAAGGACAGGGGAACGAATACGCAGTATTTT. Protein: CASKDRGTNTQYF.

As to this clonotype: One junction end disagrees with the germline gene, perhaps due to a read error. The chain is built from TRBV7-9 and TRBJ2-5, with a tentative D call TRBD2 (5 bases). Germline V gene data show CDR1 as SEHNR and CDR2 as FQNEAQ (reference sequence). This CDR3 has 14 amino acids. CDR3 in DNA: TGTGCCAGCTGCTTTTCCGGAGGACAAGAGACCCAGTACTTC. This translates into CASCFSGGQETQYF.

Written as DNA, the CDR3 is TGTGCCAGCAGCCCCGGGGTGAGCAGCCACGAGCAGTACTTC. This encodes CASSPGVSSHEQYF. J is TRBJ2-7 and V is TRBV12-3 or TRBV12-4; maybe TRBD2 (5 bases). With 6 bases removed from V and 5 bases from J, the gap between germline ends came to 17 bases. The CDR3 runs 14 residues.

This clonotype was counted ten times or more. V usage is TRBV9 and J usage is TRBJ1-1; TRBD1 matches at 9 bases. CDR3 length equals 13 residues. The germline gives CDR1 SGDLS, CDR2 YYNGEE. The trim removed 2 bases at V and 5 bases at J, leaving 1 base unmatched. The CDR3 loop reads CASSVGTGTEAFF. DNA for the CDR3: TGTGCCAGCAGCGTCGGGACAGGGACTGAAGCTTTCTTT.

This clonotype was counted between two and nine times. The V and J genes are TRBV7-9 and TRBJ2-7; 9 bases match TRBD2. CDR1 and CDR2 (germline): SEHNR, FQNEAQ (reference sequence). The CDR3 is 16 amino acids. V lost 2 bases and J lost 5; bases outside the gene matches: 10. The CDR3 DNA follows: TGTGCCAGCAGCTTAACGCGACTAGCGGTCCGGGACGAGCAGTACTTC. Translation: CASSLTRLAVRDEQYF.

This clonotype came up a few times. The rearrangement joins TRBV7-9 to TRBJ2-3, with TRBD1 matching over 8 bases. CDR3 size: 15 residues. V lost 1 base to trimming and J lost 4 bases; unmatched junction nucleotides: 4. Germline CDR1 and CDR2: SEHNR and FQNEAQ (reference sequence). The chain's CDR3 is CASSLGRGPADTQYF. CDR3 sequence (DNA): TGTGCCAGCAGCTTAGGCAGGGGGCCGGCAGATACGCAGTATTTT.

This clonotype was recorded a few times. CDR3 coding DNA: TGTGCCAGCAGCTTGGGTTATTGGACAACAACTGAAGCTTTCTTT. Translated: CASSLGYWTTTEAFF. The chain employs TRBV5-8 and TRBJ1-1; weak D call: TRBD1 (5 bases). This CDR3 comprises 15 residues. The V end lost 0 bases, the J end lost 5 bases, and 14 bases lay between the germline ends. Germline CDR1 reads SGHTS; CDR2 reads YDEGEE.

This clonotype has at least ten counts. The chain is built from TRBV3-1 and TRBJ2-3; D gene ambiguous. This CDR3 is built from 14 residues. V gave up 4 bases and J gave up 3 bases, with 11 bases separating them. Germline loops: CDR1 LGHDT, CDR2 YNNKEL (reference sequence). Written as DNA, the CDR3 is TGTGCCAGCAGCCCACGCTACGAGACAGATACGCAGTATTTT. Residues: CASSPRYETDTQYF.

This clonotype occurred many times. The chain is built from TRBV11-3 and TRBJ2-3, with unresolved D. Deletions cut 2 bases from V and 2 bases from J, with 17 bases between. The length of the CDR3 is 17 residues. Germline CDR1 SGHNT, CDR2 YENEEA. CDR3 sequence reads: CASSLPDTLPVTDTQYF. CDR3 coding DNA: TGTGCCAGCAGCTTACCCGATACGTTACCCGTCACAGATACGCAGTATTTT.

This clonotype has at least ten counts. This chain links TRBV11-2 with TRBJ2-5; D remains ambiguous. Trimming cost V 5 bases and J 0 bases, with 16 bases left between them. The germline V gene encodes CDR1 SGHAT and CDR2 FQNNGV. The CDR3 consists of 16 residues. Here the CDR3 reads CASSPRNARYQETQYF. CDR3 DNA sequence: TGTGCCAGCAGCCCCCGCAACGCCAGGTACCAAGAGACCCAGTACTTC.

This clonotype turned up a few times. The J gene is TRBJ1-2, the V gene TRBV12-3 or TRBV12-4; 10 bases map to TRBD1. CDR3 length: 15 amino acids. V lost 7 bases, J lost 8 bases, and 13 bases stayed unmatched. The CDR3 DNA follows: TGTGCCAGCACCTCATGGGACAGGGGTTCTCGGGGCTACACCTTC. This translates into CASTSWDRGSRGYTF.

The CDR3 nucleotides read TGTGCCAGCAGTGAAGCTGGCTTCAGGGGGCATCCTGAAGCTTTCTTT. It codes for CASSEAGFRGHPEAFF. The V gene is TRBV2, the J gene TRBJ1-1, with 8 bases that match TRBD1. This CDR3 is built from 16 residues. The germline V gene has CDR1 SNHLY and CDR2 FYNNEI. V lost 0 bases to trimming and J lost 6 bases; unmatched junction nucleotides: 9.

This sequence joins TRBV29-1 and TRBJ1-1; no clear D. Germline assignment: CDR1 SQVTM and CDR2 ANQGSEA. The CDR3 loop spans 13 amino acids. V gave up 7 bases and J gave up 0 bases, with 12 bases separating them. The CDR3 nucleotides read TGCAGCGCCGCGGACGGGATGAACACTGAAGCTTTCTTT. It is translated as CSAADGMNTEAFF. The entire variable domain, with the rest obtained from reference TRBV29-1 and TRBJ1-1, is as follows: SAVISQKPSRDICQRGTSLTIQCQVDSQVTMMFWYRQQPGQSLTLIATANQGSEATYESGFVIDKFPISRPNLTFSTLTVSNMSPEDSSIYLCSAADGMNTEAFFGQGTRLTVV.

This clonotype was detected many times. This chain joins TRBV18 and TRBJ2-1; D is possibly TRBD1 (6 bases). The CDR3 is 14 residues long. The V gene's germline CDR1 is KGHSH and CDR2 LQKENI. V shed 5 bases and J shed 0 bases, with 8 bases lying between them. CDR3 in DNA: TGTGCCAGCTCAAGGGGGAGCTCCTACAATGAGCAGTTCTTC. Amino acid sequence: CASSRGSSYNEQFF.